This TCR beta chain was documented in a study of T cells in Graves' hyperthyroidism and ophthalmopathy. Regarding the study as a whole: Most expanded thyroid clonotypes above 0.001 also appeared in blood.

The V gene end was trimmed by 5 bases and the J gene end by 2 bases; junction bases not matched to a gene: 6. The CDR3 is 14 residues long. The germline gives CDR1 DFQATT, CDR2 SNEGSKA (reference sequence). This clonotype appeared many times. Antigen unknown. There were TCR beta CDR3 regions amplified from RNA transcripts. The study used the HTBI primer set for a first-round RT-PCR of the TCR CDR3. TCRdb processed the multiplex PCR reads anew with MiXCR; each CDR3 protein has one entry. The top ten hold around 21% of the sample, which has 160,000 or so distinct CDR3 sequences, less than 10% seen once. Hyperthyroidism was newly diagnosed in patients aged 18 to 65 (duration under 2 months). Thyroid ultrasound and orbital computed tomography, with clinical symptoms and serum thyroxine and TRAb, informed diagnoses. The authors obtained PBMCs from around 10 ml of fresh peripheral blood.

The genes are TRBV20-1 and TRBJ1-5; TRBD1 aligns across 7 bases. Material for sequencing was blood. This clonotype originated in a woman under 30 with Graves' hyperthyroidism that later progressed to Graves' ophthalmopathy. CDR3 sequence reads: CSASTGMGNQPQHF. The CDR3 DNA is TGCAGTGCTTCGACAGGGATGGGCAATCAGCCCCAGCATTTT.